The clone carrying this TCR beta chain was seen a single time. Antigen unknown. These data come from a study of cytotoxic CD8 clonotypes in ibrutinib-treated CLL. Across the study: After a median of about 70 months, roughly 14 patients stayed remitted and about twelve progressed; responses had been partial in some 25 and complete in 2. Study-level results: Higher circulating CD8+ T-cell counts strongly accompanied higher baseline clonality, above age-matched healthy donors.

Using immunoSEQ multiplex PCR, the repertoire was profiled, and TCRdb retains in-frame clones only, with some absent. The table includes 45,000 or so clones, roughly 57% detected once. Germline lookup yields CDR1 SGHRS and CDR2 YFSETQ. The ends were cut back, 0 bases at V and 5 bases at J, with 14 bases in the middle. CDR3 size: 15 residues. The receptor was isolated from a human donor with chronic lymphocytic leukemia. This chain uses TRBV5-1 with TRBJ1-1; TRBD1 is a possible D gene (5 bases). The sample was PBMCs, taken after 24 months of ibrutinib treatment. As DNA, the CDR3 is TGCGCCAGCAGCTTGGTTGGAGGGGCAGGGACTGAAGCTTTCTTT. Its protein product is CASSLVGGAGTEAFF.